What follows describes a single T cell receptor beta chain. Its antigen is currently unknown. This sample was taken from a study of T cell responses to AZD1222 COVID-19 vaccine. The method was immunoSEQ multiplex PCR; TCRdb's version includes in-frame clones alone and lacks a portion of them. The sample carries approximately 200,000 clones, about 87% recorded once. Study outcomes and limitations: Nearly half of spike-specific TCRs reportedly target variant regions that are unmutated in the B.1.351 and B.1.1.7 variants. Spike-specific TCR depth and breadth grew after two AZD1222 doses.

CDR1 is SGHAT and CDR2 is FQNNGV in the germline V gene. The CDR3 covers 13 residues. V lost 5 bases to trimming and J lost 3 bases; unmatched junction nucleotides: 2. The TCR sequence derives from an adult in good health. The source was peripheral blood, collected on day 0 of MenACWY control vaccination. The chain is built from TRBV11-2 and TRBJ2-7; 9 positions match TRBD1. As DNA, the CDR3 is TGTGCCAGCAGCCGGGACAGGGTCTACGAGCAGTACTTC. It yields the protein CASSRDRVYEQYF.